A single sample is the source of the 15 T cell receptor beta chains below, sequenced in a study of T cell repertoires in cytomegalovirus infection. These TCRs are of unknown antigen specificity. One entry per CDR3 protein results from TCRdb running MiXCR on the reads. The sample contains hundreds of thousands of distinct CDR3 sequences, around 29% of which appear only once. The starting material was cultured CD8+ T cells from PBMCs, obtained from culture after CMV antigen stimulation. The receptors were sampled from a human donor in good health (CMV status not recorded). Some clones in this sample may be carry-over from other donors' samples.

The chain joins TRBV10-3 to TRBJ1-2; D remains unclear. CDR3 length: 15 residues. The germline gives CDR1 ENHRY, CDR2 SYGVKD. Trimming took off 0 bases at V and 2 bases at J, with 10 bases between the two ends. CDR3 region: CAISESTARNYGYTF. In DNA, the CDR3 is TGTGCCATCAGTGAGTCGACGGCAAGAAACTATGGCTACACCTTC.

In regard to this clonotype: Germline is not matched at one junction end, which may reflect a read error. This chain's CDR3 is CAGSLSTSGGSSYNEQFF. The CDR3 DNA is TGTGCCGGCAGTTTATCGACTAGCGGGGGGAGCTCCTACAATGAGCAGTTCTTC. The chain couples TRBV28 to TRBJ2-1, with 13 bases identical to TRBD2. CDR1 is MDHEN and CDR2 is SYDVKM in the germline V gene. The CDR3 is 18 amino acids.

This clonotype was detected only a few times. The rearrangement joins TRBV2 to TRBJ1-4, with TRBD1 matching over 10 bases. V lost 7 bases, J lost 8 bases, and 4 bases stayed unmatched. Looked up from germline, CDR1 is SNHLY and CDR2 is FYNNEI. This CDR3 region has 13 residues. This CDR3 is CASTDRGPEKLFF. In DNA, the CDR3 is TGTGCCAGCACCGACAGGGGGCCGGAAAAACTGTTTTTT.

The rearrangement uses TRBV13 and TRBJ1-1; TRBD1 aligns across 8 bases. In germline, CDR1 is PRHDT, CDR2 FYEKMQ (reference sequence). V was pared by 1 base and J by 1 base, with 5 bases of the junction left unmatched. The CDR3 sequence is 16 residues long. CDR3 in amino acids: CASSLDRTGQNTEAFF. The CDR3 region has the DNA TGTGCCAGCAGCTTAGACCGGACAGGGCAGAACACTGAAGCTTTCTTT. Full variable domain (remainder filled in from reference TRBV13 and TRBJ1-1): AAGVIQSPRHLIKEKRETATLKCYPIPRHDTVYWYQQGPGQDPQFLISFYEKMQSDKGSIPDRFSAQQFSDYHSELNMSSLELGDSALYFCASSLDRTGQNTEAFFGQGTRLTVV.

This clonotype was seen ten or more times. This rearrangement joins TRBV6-6 to TRBJ2-1, with D tentatively TRBD2 (6 bases). The V and J ends lost 0 bases and 0 bases respectively, with 21 bases between them. The germline V gene encodes CDR1 MNHNY and CDR2 SVGAGI (reference sequence). The CDR3 consists of 20 residues. DNA for the CDR3: TGTGCCAGCAGTTACTCAAACCGGGACTTGAGAGAGAGCTCCTACAATGAGCAGTTCTTC. It codes for CASSYSNRDLRESSYNEQFF.

This clonotype came up a few times. The chain has TRBV6-2 or TRBV6-3 and TRBJ1-2; D possibly corresponds to TRBD1 (5 bases). The CDR3 extends over 16 amino acids. Germline CDR1 is MNHEY and CDR2 is SVGEGT. V shed 4 bases and J shed 6 bases, with 21 bases lying between them. Written as DNA, the CDR3 is TGTGCCAGCAGTTTAACGTCGGCGCGGGGGGTTCATGGCTACACCTTC. It yields the protein CASSLTSARGVHGYTF.

With regard to this clonotype: This may stem from a read error, because a much larger clone lies one nucleotide away. The V gene is TRBV7-9, the J gene TRBJ2-1; 7 bases align to TRBD1. This CDR3 comprises 16 residues. V gave up 5 bases and J gave up 6 bases; unmatched junction bases: 13. Germline CDR1 reads SEHNR; CDR2 reads FQNEAQ (reference sequence). CDR3 in amino acids: CASSRLEGGRGNEQFF. The CDR3 DNA follows: TGTGCCAGCAGCCGCTTAGAAGGGGGCCGGGGCAATGAGCAGTTCTTC.

Regarding this clonotype: A much bigger clone sits one base away, suggesting this may be a read error. The gene calls are TRBV5-8 and TRBJ1-4; 11 nucleotides match TRBD1. The CDR3 loop spans 15 amino acids. Looked up from germline, CDR1 is SGHTS and CDR2 is YDEGEE. DNA for the CDR3: TGTGTCAGCAGTAGCGGACAGGGGGCAGGCGAAAAACTGTTTTTT. Its translation is CVSSSGQGAGEKLFF. The whole variable domain, remainder taken from reference TRBV5-8 and TRBJ1-4, is EAGVTQSPTHLIKTRGQQATLRCSPISGHTSVYWYQQALGLGLQFLLWYDEGEERNRGNFPPRFSGRQFPNYSSELNVNALELEDSALYLCVSSSGQGAGEKLFFGSGTQLSVL.

This clonotype has ten or more counts. The rearrangement links TRBV11-3 to TRBJ2-1; 11 bases are shared with TRBD2. V shed 6 bases and J 7 bases; nucleotides not matched to a gene: 11. The CDR3 extends over 16 amino acids. CDR1 SGHNT and CDR2 YENEEA come from the germline V gene. CDR3 bases: TGTGCCAGCAGTCCGATAGCGGGGGGGCCGAAGAATGAGCAGTTCTTC. This encodes CASSPIAGGPKNEQFF.

The chain has TRBV25-1 and TRBJ1-2, with D hard to call. V dropped 4 bases and J dropped 8 bases, with 11 bases sitting between them. This CDR3 spans 12 amino acids. Germline values: CDR1 MGHDK, CDR2 SYGVNS. This chain's CDR3 is CASSGKGRGYTF. CDR3 bases: TGTGCCAGCAGTGGGAAGGGCAGAGGCTACACCTTC.

This clonotype came up a few times. CDR3 loop: CASGQGADTQYF. In DNA form, the CDR3 reads TGTGCCAGCGGACAGGGGGCAGATACGCAGTATTTT. V gene TRBV12-3 or TRBV12-4 combines with J gene TRBJ2-3; 10 bases align to TRBD1. The CDR3 is made up of 12 amino acids. The V and J ends lost 8 bases and 4 bases, in that order; junction bases with no gene match: 0.

This clonotype was found many times. The chain has TRBV7-9 and TRBJ2-7; D assignment may be TRBD1 or TRBD2 (5 bases each). Between the trimmed V and J ends, which lost 5 bases and 7 bases, there was a span of 21 bases. This CDR3 has 15 residues. Germline V lookup: CDR1 SEHNR, CDR2 FQNEAQ (reference sequence). The CDR3 sequence is CASSHTRGATREQYV. CDR3 bases: TGTGCCAGCAGCCACACCCGAGGGGCGACTCGGGAGCAGTACGTC.

This clonotype was seen more than once but under ten times. The junction does not match germline at one end; this may be a read error. The chain is built from TRBV7-7 and TRBJ2-5, with a tentative D call TRBD1 (6 bases). This CDR3 comprises 15 residues. Germline V gene sequence: CDR1 SSHAT, CDR2 FNYEAQ (reference sequence). The CDR3 nucleotides read TGTGCTAGCAGCCCAGGGGCAGAAAACCAAGAGACCCAGTACTTC. Translation: CASSPGAENQETQYF.

Only one count was recorded for this clonotype. The gene calls are TRBV12-3 or TRBV12-4 and TRBJ1-1; 7 bases are shared with TRBD1. This CDR3 region has 14 residues. V shed 7 bases and J 3 bases; nucleotides not matched to a gene: 8. CDR3 sequence: CASTYRGEDTEAFF. The CDR3 DNA follows: TGTGCCAGCACTTACAGGGGCGAAGACACTGAAGCTTTCTTT.

As to this clonotype: This may come from a read error, since a much larger clone is one base off. The chain recombines TRBV13 with TRBJ1-3; TRBD1 aligns across 7 bases. Germline V gives CDR1 PRHDT, CDR2 FYEKMQ (reference sequence). The CDR3 totals 16 residues. Here the CDR3 DNA reads TGTGCCAGCAGCCTAGGACAGGCCGCCTCTGGAAACACCATATATTTT. It yields the protein CASSLGQAASGNTIYF.